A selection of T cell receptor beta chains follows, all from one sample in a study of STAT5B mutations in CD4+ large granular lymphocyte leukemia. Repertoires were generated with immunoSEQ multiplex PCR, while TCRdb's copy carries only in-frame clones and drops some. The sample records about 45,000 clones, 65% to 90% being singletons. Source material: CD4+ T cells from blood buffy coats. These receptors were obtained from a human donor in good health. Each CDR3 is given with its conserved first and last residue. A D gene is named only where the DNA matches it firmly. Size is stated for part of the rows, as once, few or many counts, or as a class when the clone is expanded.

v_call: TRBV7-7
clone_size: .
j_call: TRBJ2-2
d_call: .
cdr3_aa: CASSLSSVNTGELFF
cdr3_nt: TGTGCCAGCAGCTTATCATCTGTAAACACCGGGGAGCTGTTTTTT

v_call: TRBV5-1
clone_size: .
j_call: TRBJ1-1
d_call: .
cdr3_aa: CASSLDRVEAFF
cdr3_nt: TGCGCCAGCAGCTTGGACAGGGTAGAAGCTTTCTTT

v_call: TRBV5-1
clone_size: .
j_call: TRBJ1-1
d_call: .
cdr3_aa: CASSLGQAGGEPFF
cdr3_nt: TGCGCCAGCAGCTTGGGACAGGCCGGAGGTGAACCTTTCTTT

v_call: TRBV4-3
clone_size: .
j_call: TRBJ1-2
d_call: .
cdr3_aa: CASSQDSAGRRGYTF
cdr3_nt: TGCGCCAGCAGCCAAGATTCGGCAGGACGTCGAGGCTACACCTTC

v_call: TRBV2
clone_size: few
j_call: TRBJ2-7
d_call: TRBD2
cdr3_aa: CASMQGTSRGPMSSYEQYF
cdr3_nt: TGTGCCAGCATGCAGGGGACTAGCCGGGGGCCCATGAGCTCCTACGAGCAGTACTTC

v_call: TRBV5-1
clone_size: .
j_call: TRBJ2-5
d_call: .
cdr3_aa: CASSLEIDRQETQYF
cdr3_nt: TGCGCCAGCAGCTTGGAAATTGACAGGCAAGAGACCCAGTACTTC

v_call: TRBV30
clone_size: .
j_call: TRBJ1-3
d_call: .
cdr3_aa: CAWSPGNTIYF
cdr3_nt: TGTGCCTGGAGTCCCGGAAACACCATATATTTT

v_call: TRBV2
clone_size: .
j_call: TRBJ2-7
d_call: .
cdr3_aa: CASGAHEQYF
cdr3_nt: TGTGCCAGCGGGGCCCACGAGCAGTACTTC

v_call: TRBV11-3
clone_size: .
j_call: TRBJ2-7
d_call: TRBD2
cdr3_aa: CASSAGLAEAGEQYF
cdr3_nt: TGTGCCAGCAGCGCCGGACTAGCGGAGGCCGGGGAGCAGTACTTC

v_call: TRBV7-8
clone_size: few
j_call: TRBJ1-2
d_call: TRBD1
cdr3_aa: CASSLAGTGGYTF
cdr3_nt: TGTGCCAGCAGCTTAGCCGGGACAGGGGGCTACACCTTC

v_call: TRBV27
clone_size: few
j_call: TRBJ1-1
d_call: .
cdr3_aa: CASSRFGVGNTEAFF
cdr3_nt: TGTGCCAGCAGTCGGTTCGGGGTCGGGAACACTGAAGCTTTCTTT

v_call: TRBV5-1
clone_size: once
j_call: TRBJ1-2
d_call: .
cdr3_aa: CASSLGAVGGPGGGGYTF
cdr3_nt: TGCGCCAGCAGCTTGGGGGCCGTTGGGGGCCCGGGTGGTGGTGGCTACACCTTC

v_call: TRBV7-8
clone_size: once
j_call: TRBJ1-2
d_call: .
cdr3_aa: CASSLYGGPTADGYTF
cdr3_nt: TGTGCCAGCAGCTTATACGGGGGCCCAACCGCCGATGGCTACACCTTC

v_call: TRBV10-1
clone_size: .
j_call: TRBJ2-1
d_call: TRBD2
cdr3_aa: CASSARTSGSNEQFF
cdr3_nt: TGCGCCAGCAGTGCAAGGACTAGCGGGAGTAATGAGCAGTTCTTC

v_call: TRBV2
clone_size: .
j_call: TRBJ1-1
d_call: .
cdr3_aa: CASSERLGRFTEAFF
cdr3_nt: TGTGCCAGCAGTGAAAGGCTAGGGAGGTTCACTGAAGCTTTCTTT

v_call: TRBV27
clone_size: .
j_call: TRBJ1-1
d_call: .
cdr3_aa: CASSPRWGGATEAFF
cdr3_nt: TGTGCCAGCAGTCCGCGTTGGGGGGGGGCCACTGAAGCTTTCTTT